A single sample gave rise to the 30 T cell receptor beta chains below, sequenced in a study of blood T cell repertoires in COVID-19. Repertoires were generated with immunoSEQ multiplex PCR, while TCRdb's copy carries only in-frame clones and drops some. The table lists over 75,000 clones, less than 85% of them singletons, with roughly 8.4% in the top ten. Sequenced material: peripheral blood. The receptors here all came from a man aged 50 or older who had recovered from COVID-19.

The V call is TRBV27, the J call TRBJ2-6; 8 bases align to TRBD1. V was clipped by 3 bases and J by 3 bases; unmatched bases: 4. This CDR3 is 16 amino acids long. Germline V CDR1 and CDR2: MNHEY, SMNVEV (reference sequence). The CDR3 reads CASSFQGAGGANVLTF. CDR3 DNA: TGTGCCAGCAGTTTTCAGGGGGCCGGTGGGGCCAACGTCCTGACTTTC.

The CDR3 here is CASSSTGSRGIGQPQHF. The CDR3 DNA follows: TGTGCCAGCAGCTCTACGGGTTCCAGGGGAATCGGGCAGCCCCAGCATTTT. V gene TRBV5-8 combines with J gene TRBJ1-5; possibly TRBD1 for D (6 bases). Per the germline V gene, CDR1 is SGHTS and CDR2 is YDEGEE. This CDR3 comprises 17 residues. Trimming stripped 3 bases from V and 7 bases from J, with 23 bases between.

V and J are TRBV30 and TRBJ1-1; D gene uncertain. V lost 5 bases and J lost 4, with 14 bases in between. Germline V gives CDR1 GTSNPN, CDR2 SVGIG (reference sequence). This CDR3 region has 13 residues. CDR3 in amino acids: CAWDLTVGTEAFF. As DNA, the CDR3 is TGTGCCTGGGACTTAACAGTAGGCACTGAAGCTTTCTTT.

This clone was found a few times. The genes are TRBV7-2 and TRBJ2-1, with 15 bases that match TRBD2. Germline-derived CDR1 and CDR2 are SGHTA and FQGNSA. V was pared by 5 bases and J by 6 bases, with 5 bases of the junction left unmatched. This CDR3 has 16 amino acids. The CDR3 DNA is TGTGCCAGCAGCAAACCGGGACTAGCGGGAGGCAATGAGCAGTTCTTC. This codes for CASSKPGLAGGNEQFF.

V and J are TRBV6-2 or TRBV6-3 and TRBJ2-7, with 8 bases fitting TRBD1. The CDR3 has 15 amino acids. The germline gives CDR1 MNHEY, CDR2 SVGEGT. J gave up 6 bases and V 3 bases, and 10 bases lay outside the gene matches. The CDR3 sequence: CASSYRPPRGLEQYF. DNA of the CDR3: TGTGCCAGCAGTTATCGCCCGCCCAGGGGGCTCGAGCAGTACTTC.

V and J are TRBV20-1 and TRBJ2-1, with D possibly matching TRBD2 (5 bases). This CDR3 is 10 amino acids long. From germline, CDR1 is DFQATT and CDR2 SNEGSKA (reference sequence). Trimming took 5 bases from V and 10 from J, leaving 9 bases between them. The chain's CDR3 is CSAREVEQFF. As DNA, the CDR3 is TGCAGTGCTCGGGAAGTGGAGCAGTTCTTC.

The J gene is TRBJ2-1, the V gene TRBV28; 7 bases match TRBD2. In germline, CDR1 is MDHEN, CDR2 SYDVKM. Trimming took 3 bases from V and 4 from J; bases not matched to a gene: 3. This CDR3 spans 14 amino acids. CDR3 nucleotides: TGTGCCAGCAGTTTTGGACTAGATTACAATGAGCAGTTCTTC. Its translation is CASSFGLDYNEQFF.

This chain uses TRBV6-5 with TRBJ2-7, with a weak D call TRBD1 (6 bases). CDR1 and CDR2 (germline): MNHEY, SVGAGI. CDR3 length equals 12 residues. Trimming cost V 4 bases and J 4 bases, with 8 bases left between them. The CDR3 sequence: CASSSGQYEQYF. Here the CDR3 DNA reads TGTGCCAGCAGTTCGGGACAATACGAGCAGTACTTC.

CDR3 residues: CATSDLRSGGRGNEQFF. In DNA form, the CDR3 reads TGTGCCACCAGTGATTTGCGTTCGGGCGGGAGAGGGAATGAGCAGTTCTTC. J is TRBJ2-1 and V is TRBV24-1; 7 bases line up with TRBD2. The CDR3 has 17 amino acids. The ends lost 0 bases at V and 7 bases at J; junction bases unmatched: 11. The germline V gene encodes CDR1 KGHDR and CDR2 SFDVKD.

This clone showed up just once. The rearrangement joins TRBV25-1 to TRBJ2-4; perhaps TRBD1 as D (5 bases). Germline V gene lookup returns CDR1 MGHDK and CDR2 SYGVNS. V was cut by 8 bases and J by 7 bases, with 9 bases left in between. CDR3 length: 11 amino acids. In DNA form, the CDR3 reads TGTGCCAGCGGGGCATGGAACATTCAGTACTTC. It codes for CASGAWNIQYF.

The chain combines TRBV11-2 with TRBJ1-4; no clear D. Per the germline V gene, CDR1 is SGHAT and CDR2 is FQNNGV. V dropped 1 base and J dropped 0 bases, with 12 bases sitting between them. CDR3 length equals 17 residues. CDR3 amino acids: CASSLGRGRATNEKLFF. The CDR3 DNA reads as TGTGCCAGCAGCTTAGGTCGTGGGCGAGCAACTAATGAAAAACTGTTTTTT.

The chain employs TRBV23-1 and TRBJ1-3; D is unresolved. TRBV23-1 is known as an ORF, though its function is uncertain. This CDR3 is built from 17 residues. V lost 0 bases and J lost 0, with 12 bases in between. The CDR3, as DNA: TGCGCCAGCAGTCAATCGAGTTTGGTGAGCTCTGGAAACACCATATATTTT. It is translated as CASSQSSLVSSGNTIYF.

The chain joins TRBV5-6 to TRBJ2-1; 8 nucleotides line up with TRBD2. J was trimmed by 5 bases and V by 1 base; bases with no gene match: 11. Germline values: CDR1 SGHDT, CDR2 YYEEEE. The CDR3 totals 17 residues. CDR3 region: CASSLLMAGGRHNEQFF. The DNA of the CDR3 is TGTGCCAGCAGCTTGTTAATGGCGGGGGGCCGCCACAATGAGCAGTTCTTC. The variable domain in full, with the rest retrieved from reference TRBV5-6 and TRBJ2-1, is DAGVTQSPTHLIKTRGQQVTLRCSPKSGHDTVSWYQQALGQGPQFIFQYYEEEERQRGNFPDRFSGHQFPNYSSELNVNALLLGDSALYLCASSLLMAGGRHNEQFFGPGTRLTVL.

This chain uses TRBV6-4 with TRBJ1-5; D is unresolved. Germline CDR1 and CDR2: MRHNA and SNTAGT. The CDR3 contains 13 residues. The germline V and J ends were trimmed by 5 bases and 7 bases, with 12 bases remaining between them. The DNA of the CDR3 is TGTGCCAGCAGTTCAGGTCCCGAACAGCCCCAGCATTTT. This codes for CASSSGPEQPQHF.

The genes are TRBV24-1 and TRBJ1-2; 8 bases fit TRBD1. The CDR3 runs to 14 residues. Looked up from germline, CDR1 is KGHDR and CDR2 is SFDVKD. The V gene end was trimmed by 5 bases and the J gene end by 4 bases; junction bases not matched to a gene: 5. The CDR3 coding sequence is TGTGCCACCAGTGGATCAGGGGGCGGCTATGGCTACACCTTC. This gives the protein CATSGSGGGYGYTF.

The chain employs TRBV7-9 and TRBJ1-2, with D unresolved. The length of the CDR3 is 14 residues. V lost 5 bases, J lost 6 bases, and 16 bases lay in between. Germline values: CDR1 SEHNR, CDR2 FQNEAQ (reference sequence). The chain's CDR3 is CASSVDPRRNGYTF. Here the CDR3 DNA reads TGTGCCAGCAGCGTCGACCCCCGGAGAAATGGCTACACCTTC. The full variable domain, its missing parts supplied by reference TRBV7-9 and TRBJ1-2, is DTGVSQNPRHKITKRGQNVTFRCDPISEHNRLYWYRQTLGQGPEFLTYFQNEAQLEKSRLLSDRFSAERPKGSFSTLEIQRTEQGDSAMYLCASSVDPRRNGYTFGSGTRLTVV.

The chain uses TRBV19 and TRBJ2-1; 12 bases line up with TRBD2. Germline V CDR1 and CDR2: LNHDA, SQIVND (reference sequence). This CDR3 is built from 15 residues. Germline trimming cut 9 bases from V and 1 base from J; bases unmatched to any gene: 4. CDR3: CASTTSGRSYNEQFF. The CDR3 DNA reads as TGTGCCAGCACGACTAGCGGGAGATCCTACAATGAGCAGTTCTTC.

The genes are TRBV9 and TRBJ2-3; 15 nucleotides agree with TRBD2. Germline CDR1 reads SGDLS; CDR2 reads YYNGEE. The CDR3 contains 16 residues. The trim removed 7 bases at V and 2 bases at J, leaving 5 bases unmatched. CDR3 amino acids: CASSGLAGGLTDTQYF. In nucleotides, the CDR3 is TGTGCCAGCTCGGGACTAGCGGGGGGACTCACAGATACGCAGTATTTT.

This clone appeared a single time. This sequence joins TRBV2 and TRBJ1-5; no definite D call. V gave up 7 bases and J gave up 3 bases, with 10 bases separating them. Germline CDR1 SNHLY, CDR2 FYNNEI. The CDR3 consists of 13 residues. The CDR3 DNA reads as TGTGCCAGCAAAAACGGGATCAATCAGCCCCAGCATTTT. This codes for CASKNGINQPQHF.

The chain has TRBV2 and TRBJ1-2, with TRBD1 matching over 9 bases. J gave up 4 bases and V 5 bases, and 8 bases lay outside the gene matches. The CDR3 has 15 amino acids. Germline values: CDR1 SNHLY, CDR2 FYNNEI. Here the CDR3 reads CASSPPGQGGYGYTF. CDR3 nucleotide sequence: TGTGCCAGCAGTCCGCCGGGACAGGGTGGCTATGGCTACACCTTC.

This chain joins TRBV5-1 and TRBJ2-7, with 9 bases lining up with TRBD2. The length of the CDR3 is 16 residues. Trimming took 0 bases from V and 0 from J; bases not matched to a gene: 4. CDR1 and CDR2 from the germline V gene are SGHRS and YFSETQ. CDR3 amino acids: CASSLASGAPSYEQYF. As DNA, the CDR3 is TGCGCCAGCAGCTTGGCTAGCGGGGCGCCCTCCTACGAGCAGTACTTC.

DNA for the CDR3: TGTGCCAGCAGCCAAATAGTGAAATCGCTGTACTTC. Its translation is CASSQIVKSLYF. The chain joins TRBV3-1 (or the pseudogene TRBV3-2) to TRBJ2-7; D is unresolved. Germline loops: CDR1 LGHDT, CDR2 YNNKEL (reference sequence). The CDR3 runs 12 residues. V lost 2 bases, J lost 12 bases, and 14 bases lay in between.

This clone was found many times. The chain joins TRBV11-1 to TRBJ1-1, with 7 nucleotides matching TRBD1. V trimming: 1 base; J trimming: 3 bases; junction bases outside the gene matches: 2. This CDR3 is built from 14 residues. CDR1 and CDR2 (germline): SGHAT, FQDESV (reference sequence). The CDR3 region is CASSLGQGDTEAFF. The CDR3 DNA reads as TGTGCCAGCAGCTTAGGACAGGGTGACACTGAAGCTTTCTTT.

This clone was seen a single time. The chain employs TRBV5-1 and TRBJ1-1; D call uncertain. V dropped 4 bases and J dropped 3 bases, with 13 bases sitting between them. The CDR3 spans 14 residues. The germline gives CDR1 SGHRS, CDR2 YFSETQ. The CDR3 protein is CASSPGREYTEAFF. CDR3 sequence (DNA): TGCGCCAGCAGCCCTGGGAGGGAATACACTGAAGCTTTCTTT. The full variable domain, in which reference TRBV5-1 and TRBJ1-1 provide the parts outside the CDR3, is KAGVTQTPRYLIKTRGQQVTLSCSPISGHRSVSWYQQTPGQGLQFLFEYFSETQRNKGNFPGRFSGRQFSNSRSEMNVSTLELGDSALYLCASSPGREYTEAFFGQGTRLTVV.

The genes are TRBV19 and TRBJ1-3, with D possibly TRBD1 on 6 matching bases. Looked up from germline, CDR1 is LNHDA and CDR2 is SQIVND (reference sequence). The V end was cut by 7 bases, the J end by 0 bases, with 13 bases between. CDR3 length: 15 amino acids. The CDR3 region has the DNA TGTGCCAGTACCACCGGACAGACCTCTGGAAACACCATATATTTT. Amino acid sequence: CASTTGQTSGNTIYF.

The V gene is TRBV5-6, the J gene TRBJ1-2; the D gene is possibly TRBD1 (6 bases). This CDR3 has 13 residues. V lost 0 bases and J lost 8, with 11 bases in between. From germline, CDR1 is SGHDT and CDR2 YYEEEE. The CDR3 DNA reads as TGTGCCAGCAGCTTGGGTAGGGACATCGGCTACACCTTC. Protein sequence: CASSLGRDIGYTF.

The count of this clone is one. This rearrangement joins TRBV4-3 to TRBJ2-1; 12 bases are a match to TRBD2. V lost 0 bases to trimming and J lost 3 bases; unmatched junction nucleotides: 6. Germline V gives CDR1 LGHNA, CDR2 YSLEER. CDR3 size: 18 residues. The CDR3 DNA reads TGCGCCAGCAGCCAAGATTCCACTAGCGGGAGGAGCTACAATGAGCAGTTCTTC. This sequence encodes CASSQDSTSGRSYNEQFF.

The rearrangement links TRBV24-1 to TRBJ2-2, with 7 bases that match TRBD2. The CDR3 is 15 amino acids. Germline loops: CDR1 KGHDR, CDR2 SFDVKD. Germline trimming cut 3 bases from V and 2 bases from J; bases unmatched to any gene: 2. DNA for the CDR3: TGTGCCACCAGTGATCTAGCGGACAACACCGGGGAGCTGTTTTTT. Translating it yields CATSDLADNTGELFF.

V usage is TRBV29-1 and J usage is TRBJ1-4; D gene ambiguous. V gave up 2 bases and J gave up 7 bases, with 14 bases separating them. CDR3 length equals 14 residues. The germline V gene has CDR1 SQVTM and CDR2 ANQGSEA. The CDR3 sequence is CSVESSLTGEKLFF. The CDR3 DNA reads TGCAGCGTTGAATCAAGCTTAACGGGTGAAAAACTGTTTTTT. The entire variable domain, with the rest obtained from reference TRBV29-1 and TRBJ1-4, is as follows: SAVISQKPSRDICQRGTSLTIQCQVDSQVTMMFWYRQQPGQSLTLIATANQGSEATYESGFVIDKFPISRPNLTFSTLTVSNMSPEDSSIYLCSVESSLTGEKLFFGSGTQLSVL.

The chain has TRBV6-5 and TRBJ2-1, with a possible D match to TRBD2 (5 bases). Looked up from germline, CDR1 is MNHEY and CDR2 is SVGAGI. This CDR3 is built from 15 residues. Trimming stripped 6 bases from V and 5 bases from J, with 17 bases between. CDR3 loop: CASRRGVRRDNEQFF. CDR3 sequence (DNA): TGTGCCAGCAGACGGGGTGTGCGACGGGACAATGAGCAGTTCTTC.